This TCR beta chain comes out of a study of Graves' ophthalmopathy and Graves' hyperthyroidism (dated by TCRdb to the late 2010s). A note on the overall study: Peripheral blood was collected at initial diagnosis, prior to any treatment. The study used signatures of the TCR beta repertoire to tell Graves' ophthalmopathy apart from Graves' hyperthyroidism and to predict which patients would progress to ophthalmopathy. In total, 135 blood samples were TCR-sequenced: approximately 42 ophthalmopathy, approximately 75 hyperthyroidism and roughly 17 hyperthyroidism-to-ophthalmopathy patients. To explore V-J signatures that distinguish ophthalmopathy from hyperthyroidism, a discovery set of about a hundred patients was enrolled, made up of over 40 with ophthalmopathy and under 65 with stable hyperthyroidism. The independent validation cohort included about 20 hyperthyroidism patients plus 17 patients who later progressed from hyperthyroidism to ophthalmopathy. In more than five hyperthyroidism patients, the T-cell repertoires found in thyroid tissue were compared with those found in blood. Once sampling was done, hyperthyroidism patients were given methimazole at a starting dose of 30 mg daily, while ophthalmopathy patients were given high-dose intravenous methylprednisolone. The 100 or so discovery patients were divided at random into training and test sets in a 7:3 ratio.

TCR beta CDR3 regions were amplified from RNA transcripts for repertoire sequencing. A first-round RT-PCR used HTBI primers with the Qiagen OneStep RT-PCR kit, followed by a second-round multiplex PCR, size selection and purification. Libraries were sequenced on an Illumina HiSeq2000 using paired-end 100 bp reads. Under the source paper's analysis protocol: SOAPnuke was used to process the reads, removing any read that contained adapters or uncalled bases, had a mean Phred below 15, or lacked an exact match to the constant primer or identifier. COPE v1.2.5 was used to merge the high-quality paired reads. Each unique nucleotide sequence was defined as a clonotype, and clonotypes were aligned to IMGT TRB V, D and J references with MiTCR v1.1. The analysis was limited to V-J combinations with a frequency above 0.0001, which together covered 98% to 99.2% of repertoires. For each V-J combination, a TCR clonal expansion and chaos score was defined as F50 clonal expansion divided by the chaos observed in the TCRdist matrix. Welch's t-statistics and random forest were used to narrow the features down to around 12 V-J combinations, which were then fed into a naive Bayes classifier. The Morisita-Horn index was used to measure how similar the thyroid and blood repertoires were. TCRdb trimmed public reads at Q25 via fastp, called clones via MiXCR and kept in-frame beta chains. Under each unique CDR3 protein, matching rows form one entry showing the most common genes and DNA. TCRdb, not the authors, supplied the V and J calls. This sample holds approximately 160,000 distinct CDR3 sequences; just under 40% were observed only once. Of the sample, approximately 8.9% falls within the top ten clones.

This clonotype was seen repeatedly, ten times or more. The clone's antigen remains unknown. Base qualities were left out, and no much larger clone turns up one base away. On the study overall, not on this receptor specifically: In validation, the model predicted ophthalmopathy progression with about 71% sensitivity and approximately 78% specificity; some 13 predicted patients were CT-confirmed with GO in a median of roughly 6.8 months. No statistical method was used to predetermine the sample size, and group allocation was not hidden from the investigators. Most of the expanded thyroid clonotypes with a frequency above 0.001 were also detected in blood, and it was suggested that the thyroid immune response may be reflected by blood repertoires. In cross-validation, the 13-signature model distinguished ophthalmopathy from stable hyperthyroidism with about 90% sensitivity and about 81% specificity, while in the test set the corresponding values were roughly 80% and 75%.

CDR1 MNHNS and CDR2 SASEGT were looked up in the germline V gene. The CDR3 holds 17 amino acids from the cysteine to the phenylalanine. Kept here is only the CDR3 DNA, which spans 51 bases and is read in frame from base 1. V and J are truncated by 3 bases and 1 base respectively, leaving an intervening sequence of 16 bases. The ophthalmopathy patients had moderately to severely active disease, with a Clinical Activity Score of 3 or higher, a NOSPECS grade of 4 or higher, and a disease duration of less than 3 months. Patients were excluded if they had other autoimmune diseases, uncontrolled infections, pregnancy or lactation. Clinical symptoms, serum thyroxine, TRAb, thyroid ultrasound and orbital computed tomography were used for diagnosis. PBMCs were isolated from about 9.1 ml of fresh peripheral blood by Ficoll-Paque density gradient centrifugation. Trizol reagent was used to extract the total RNA, and its quality was then checked on an Agilent 2100 Bioanalyzer.

The sequenced sample consisted of peripheral blood. The receptor was derived from a man aged 25-45 years with Graves' ophthalmopathy. Donor details come from another sample of the same person, matched by shared clones. Rearrangement joined TRBV6-1 to TRBJ2-4; a tentative D call is TRBD2 (6 bases match). The CDR3 has the sequence CASSEDGLSGAKNIQYF. The DNA reads TGTGCCAGCAGTGAGGACGGGCTCAGCGGGGCCAAAAACATTCAGTACTTC.